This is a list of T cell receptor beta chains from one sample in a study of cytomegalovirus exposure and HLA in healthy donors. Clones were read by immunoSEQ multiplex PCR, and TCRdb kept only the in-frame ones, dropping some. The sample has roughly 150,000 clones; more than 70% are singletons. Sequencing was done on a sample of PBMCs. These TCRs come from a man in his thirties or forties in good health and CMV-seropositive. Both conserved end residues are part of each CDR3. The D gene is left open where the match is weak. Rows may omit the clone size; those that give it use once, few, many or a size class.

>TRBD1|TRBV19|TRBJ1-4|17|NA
CASSIDRLRDRDVKLFF
TGTGCCAGTAGTATAGACCGACTCCGGGACAGGGATGTGAAACTGTTTTTT
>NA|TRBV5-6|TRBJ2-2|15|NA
CASSLEWTNTGELFF
TGTGCCAGCAGCTTGGAGTGGACAAATACCGGGGAGCTGTTTTTT
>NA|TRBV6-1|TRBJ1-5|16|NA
CASSEARRLGNQPQHF
TGTGCCAGCAGTGAAGCGCGAAGGCTAGGCAATCAGCCCCAGCATTTT
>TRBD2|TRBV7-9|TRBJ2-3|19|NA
CASSPRSQSLAGVPDTQYF
TGTGCCAGCAGCCCCCGGTCACAGAGCCTAGCGGGAGTACCCGATACGCAGTATTTT
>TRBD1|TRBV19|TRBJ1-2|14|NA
CASSSQGGNYGYTF
TGTGCCAGTAGTTCACAGGGGGGGAACTATGGCTACACCTTC
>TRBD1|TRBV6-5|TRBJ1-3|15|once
CASRVTGGSGNTIYF
TGTGCCAGCAGAGTGACAGGGGGCTCTGGAAACACCATATATTTT
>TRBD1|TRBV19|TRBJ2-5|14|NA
CASSPGTGVETQYF
TGTGCCAGTAGTCCCGGGACAGGGGTAGAGACCCAGTACTTC
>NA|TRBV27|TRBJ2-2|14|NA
CASSFGTLTGELFF
TGTGCCAGCAGTTTCGGGACACTCACCGGGGAGCTGTTTTTT
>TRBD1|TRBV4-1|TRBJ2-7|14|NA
CASSQAGQGYEQYF
TGCGCCAGCAGCCAAGCGGGACAGGGATACGAGCAGTACTTC
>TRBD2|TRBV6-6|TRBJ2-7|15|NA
CASSYSSGGFYEQYF
TGTGCCAGCAGTTACTCGTCGGGGGGTTTCTACGAGCAGTACTTC
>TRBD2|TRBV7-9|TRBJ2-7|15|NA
CASSRSGSLWDEQYF
TGTGCCAGCAGCCGGAGCGGGAGTTTGTGGGACGAGCAGTACTTC
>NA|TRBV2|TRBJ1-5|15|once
CASSEGGDPNQPQHF
TGTGCCAGCAGTGAAGGGGGGGACCCCAATCAGCCCCAGCATTTT
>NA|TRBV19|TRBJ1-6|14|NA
CASSVQGPGRPLHF
TGTGCCAGTAGTGTACAGGGTCCCGGGAGGCCCCTCCACTTT
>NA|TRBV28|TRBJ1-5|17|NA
CASRETGRGGQNQPQHF
TGTGCCAGCAGGGAAACAGGGAGGGGAGGCCAAAATCAGCCCCAGCATTTT
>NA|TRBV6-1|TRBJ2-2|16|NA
CASSEAGSQYVGELFF
TGTGCCAGCAGTGAAGCGGGTAGCCAGTATGTCGGGGAGCTGTTTTTT
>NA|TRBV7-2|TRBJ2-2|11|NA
CASSPVGELFF
TGTGCCAGCAGCCCGGTTGGGGAGCTGTTTTTT
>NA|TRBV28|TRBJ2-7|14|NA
CASRPRGRSYEQYF
TGTGCCAGCAGGCCCCGGGGAAGGTCCTACGAGCAGTACTTC
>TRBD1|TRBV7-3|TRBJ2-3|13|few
CASSRQGADTQYF
TGTGCCAGCAGCCGACAGGGTGCAGATACGCAGTATTTT
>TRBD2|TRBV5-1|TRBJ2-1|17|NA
CASSLARMGLANDEQFF
TGCGCCAGCAGCTTGGCCAGGATGGGACTAGCGAACGATGAGCAGTTCTTC
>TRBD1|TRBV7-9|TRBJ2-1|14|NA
CASTRGQGGNEQFF
TGTGCCAGCACCCGGGGACAGGGGGGAAATGAGCAGTTCTTC
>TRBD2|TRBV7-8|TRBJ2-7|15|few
CASSTSGGVGNEQYF
TGTGCCAGCAGCACTAGCGGGGGGGTCGGGAACGAGCAGTACTTC
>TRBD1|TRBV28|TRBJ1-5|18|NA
CASSLRRTGPFRNQPQHF
TGTGCCAGCAGTTTACGAAGGACAGGGCCTTTTCGAAATCAGCCCCAGCATTTT
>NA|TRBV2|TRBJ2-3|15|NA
CASIGRGQPTDTQYF
TGTGCCAGCATCGGGCGGGGACAGCCCACAGATACGCAGTATTTT
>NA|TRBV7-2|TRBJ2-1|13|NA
CASSLGPGNEQFF
TGTGCCAGCAGTTTAGGTCCGGGCAATGAGCAGTTCTTC
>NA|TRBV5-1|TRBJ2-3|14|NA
CASSLAEVTDTQYF
TGCGCCAGCAGCTTGGCTGAGGTTACAGATACGCAGTATTTT
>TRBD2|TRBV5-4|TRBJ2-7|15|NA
CASSFRREKGNEQYF
TGTGCCAGCAGCTTCAGGCGGGAGAAAGGAAACGAGCAGTACTTC
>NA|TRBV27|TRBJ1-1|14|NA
CASSLGRDPVRAFF
TGTGCCAGCAGTTTGGGGCGAGACCCGGTCAGAGCTTTCTTT
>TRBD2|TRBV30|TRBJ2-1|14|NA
CAWSVLAGYNEQFF
TGTGCCTGGAGTGTATTAGCGGGTTACAATGAGCAGTTCTTC
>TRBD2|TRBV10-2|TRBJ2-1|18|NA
CASSTSGSPSDSYNEQFF
TGCGCCAGCAGTACTAGCGGGAGTCCGTCTGACTCCTACAATGAGCAGTTCTTC
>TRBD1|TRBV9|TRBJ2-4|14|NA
CASREGTGKNIQYF
TGTGCCAGCAGGGAGGGGACAGGGAAAAACATTCAGTACTTC
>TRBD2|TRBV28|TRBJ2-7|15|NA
CASTPGTSGGKEQYF
TGTGCCAGCACTCCCGGGACTAGCGGCGGCAAAGAGCAGTACTTC
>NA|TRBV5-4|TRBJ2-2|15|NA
CASSLGGANTGELFF
TGTGCCAGCAGCTTGGGAGGCGCGAACACCGGGGAGCTGTTTTTT
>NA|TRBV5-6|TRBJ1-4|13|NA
CASSKPSGGELFF
TGTGCCAGCAGCAAACCCTCGGGGGGGGAACTGTTTTTT
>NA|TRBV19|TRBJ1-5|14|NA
CASSSQGGNQPQHF
TGTGCCAGTAGTAGCCAGGGTGGCAATCAGCCCCAGCATTTT
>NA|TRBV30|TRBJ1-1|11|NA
CAWARVAEAFF
TGTGCCTGGGCCAGGGTTGCTGAAGCTTTCTTT
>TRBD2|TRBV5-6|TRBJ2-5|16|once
CASSPPRAGEGETQYF
TGTGCCAGCAGCCCCCCACGAGCGGGAGAAGGGGAGACCCAGTACTTC
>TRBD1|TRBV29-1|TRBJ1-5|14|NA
CSVASRGGNQPQHF
TGCAGCGTTGCAAGCAGGGGGGGCAATCAGCCCCAGCATTTT
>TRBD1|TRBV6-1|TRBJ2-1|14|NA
CASSDDRGSDEQFF
TGTGCCAGCAGTGATGACAGGGGAAGTGATGAGCAGTTCTTC
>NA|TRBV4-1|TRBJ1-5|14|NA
CASSQDLSNQPQHF
TGCGCCAGCAGCCAAGATCTTAGCAATCAGCCCCAGCATTTT
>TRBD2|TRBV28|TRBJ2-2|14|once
CASQRGSHTGELFF
TGTGCCAGCCAGCGGGGGTCTCACACCGGGGAGCTGTTTTTT
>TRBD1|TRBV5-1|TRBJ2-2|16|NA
CASSPRTGGNTGELFF
TGCGCCAGCAGCCCGAGGACAGGGGGGAACACCGGGGAGCTGTTTTTT
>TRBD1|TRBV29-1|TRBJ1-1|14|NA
CSVEPGQGVTEAFF
TGCAGCGTTGAACCGGGACAGGGAGTCACTGAAGCTTTCTTT
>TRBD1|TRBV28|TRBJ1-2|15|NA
CASSFWAGGDAGYTF
TGTGCCAGCAGTTTTTGGGCAGGGGGCGATGCTGGCTACACCTTC
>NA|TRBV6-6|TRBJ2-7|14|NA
CASSYSTQAYEQYF
TGTGCCAGCAGTTACTCGACGCAGGCCTACGAGCAGTACTTC
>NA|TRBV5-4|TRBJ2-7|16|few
CASSPDGGGLSYEQYF
TGTGCCAGCAGCCCCGACGGAGGCGGACTGTCCTACGAGCAGTACTTC
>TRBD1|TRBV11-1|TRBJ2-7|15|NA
CASSTTGTGPHEQYF
TGTGCCAGCAGCACCACCGGGACAGGGCCCCACGAGCAGTACTTC
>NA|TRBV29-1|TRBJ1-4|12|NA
CSVETLLGELFF
TGCAGCGTTGAAACCCTACTCGGGGAACTGTTTTTT
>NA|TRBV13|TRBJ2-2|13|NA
CASSVALARELFF
TGTGCCAGCAGCGTGGCCTTGGCCCGGGAGCTGTTTTTT
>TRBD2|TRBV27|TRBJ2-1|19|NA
CASSPRLAGATSSYNEQFF
TGTGCCAGCAGTCCCCGTCTAGCGGGAGCCACAAGCTCCTACAATGAGCAGTTCTTC
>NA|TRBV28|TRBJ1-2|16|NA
CASSSVSSASTYGYTF
TGTGCCAGCAGTTCAGTATCTAGCGCTTCCACCTATGGCTACACCTTC
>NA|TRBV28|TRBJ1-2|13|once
CASRGVEHYGYTF
TGTGCCAGCCGGGGGGTTGAGCACTATGGCTACACCTTC
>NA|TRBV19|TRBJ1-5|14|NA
CASSLAGRGQPQHF
TGTGCCAGTAGTCTTGCGGGAAGGGGACAGCCCCAGCATTTT
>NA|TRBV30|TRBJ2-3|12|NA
CAWSPRGDTQYF
TGTGCCTGGAGCCCGAGGGGGGATACGCAGTATTTT
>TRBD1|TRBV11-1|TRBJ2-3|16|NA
CASSPEPGQGTDTQYF
TGTGCCAGCAGCCCCGAACCGGGACAGGGCACAGATACGCAGTATTTT
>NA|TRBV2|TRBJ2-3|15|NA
CASSQLGSLGDTQYF
TGTGCCAGCAGTCAACTAGGCTCTCTTGGAGATACGCAGTATTTT